This TCR beta chain was observed in a study of blood T cells in healthy people across ages. This CDR3 is built from 14 residues. On this clonotype: Its antigen remains unidentified.

Next came a second PCR, run for about 6 to 11 cycles, which used a sample-barcoded 5' primer along with a J-beta primer mix. Using its own MiXCR run on the 5' RACE reads, TCRdb lists one record per CDR3 protein. Of 650,000 to 950,000 distinct CDR3 sequences listed, around 43% are singletons. Study-wide results and limits: There was no known CMV status for donors, so expanded clonotype changes were possibly confounded. In these data, TCR beta diversity tracked strongly with naive T cell percentage.

This chain uses TRBV12-3 or TRBV12-4 with TRBJ2-5; D tentatively fits TRBD1 or TRBD2 (5 bases each). The J call may be mistaken, given a closer DNA end match to TRBJ2-7. This sequence originates from a man aged 60 to 69 in good health. Sequences were obtained from blood. The CDR3 reads CASSADRDVGEQYF. CDR3 coding DNA: TGTGCCAGCAGTGCGGACCGGGACGTTGGCGAGCAGTACTTC.